The entry below describes one TCR beta chain. Its antigen is undetermined. This sample was taken from a study of shared clonotypes between healthy human individuals. Study-level background: Donors had three CD4 naive, three CD4 memory, two CD8 naive and one CD8 memory plate apiece. Study observations and caveats: In this cohort, only blood was sampled, and tissue repertoires likely differ.

Method: immunoSEQ multiplex PCR; TCRdb's copy keeps in-frame clones and lacks some. Here the sample spans approximately 1.5 million clones, 95% to 99% being singletons. The V and J ends lost 3 bases and 0 bases respectively, with 12 bases between them. The CDR3 covers 15 residues. The germline CDR1 and CDR2 sequences are KGHSH and LQKENI. This chain uses TRBV18 with TRBJ2-7; no definite D call. This receptor was identified in a man aged 25-45 years in good health. The sequencing input was naive CD4+ T cells sorted from blood. Subset given: CD45RA+ positively selected. CDR3 sequence: CASSPTVPGSYEQYF. In DNA, the CDR3 is TGTGCCAGCTCACCCACAGTCCCGGGCTCCTACGAGCAGTACTTC.